A selection of T cell receptor beta chains follows, all from one sample in a study of T cell clusters in autoimmune cytopenias. From its re-call of the multiplex PCR reads, TCRdb lists each CDR3 protein once, without DNA. The sample includes around 4,400 distinct CDR3 sequences. Input material: peripheral blood. The origin of the receptors is a human donor with an autoimmune cytopenia or autoimmune hepatitis (not recorded which). Each CDR3 is given with its conserved first and last residue. The size entry is marked missing in some rows and otherwise reads once, few, many or a size class.

size	V	J	CDR3
.	TRBV6-1	TRBJ2-7	CASRALAGSYEQYF
.	TRBV30	TRBJ2-3	CAWNLGGGGTDTQYF
.	TRBV18	TRBJ1-1	CASSPSGVMNTEAFF
medium-sized	TRBV6-2/TRBV6-3	TRBJ2-5	CASSRDGGETQYF
medium-sized	TRBV6-5	TRBJ1-3	CASRRDANEGNTIYF
.	TRBV12-3/TRBV12-4	TRBJ2-5	CASRGTGGRETQYF
.	TRBV19	TRBJ1-5	CASSQWTGSRNQPQHF
.	TRBV19	TRBJ1-5	CASSIGAGAPNQPQHF
.	TRBV27	TRBJ1-4	CAAALKHNEKLFF
.	TRBV6-1	TRBJ2-7	CASRDLSGTSSYEQYF
medium-sized	TRBV19	TRBJ2-7	CASSIPGTSSYEQYF
.	TRBV6-6	TRBJ1-6	CASSSRKDRLSPLHF
medium-sized	TRBV6-6	TRBJ2-5	CASSYVRGQETQYF
.	TRBV30	TRBJ2-3	CAWSAGQETDTQYF
.	TRBV19	TRBJ2-5	CASSTLDRYQETQYF
medium-sized	TRBV29-1	TRBJ2-1	CSVLAGGRNEQFF
.	TRBV12-3/TRBV12-4	TRBJ2-3	CASSPDGGADTQYF
.	TRBV24-1	TRBJ2-6	CATSSTASGANVLTF
.	TRBV12-3/TRBV12-4	TRBJ2-7	CASSPLRLHEQYF
.	TRBV27	TRBJ2-3	CASSPGLFSTQYF
.	TRBV6-1	TRBJ1-5	CASNGDRGNQPQHF
.	TRBV6-4	TRBJ2-5	CASSRGETQYF
.	TRBV10-3	TRBJ1-1	CAISSLDRGAFF
.	TRBV27	TRBJ1-5	CASSSVGGGHRPQHF
.	TRBV30	TRBJ1-1	CAWTSGDGTEAFF
large	TRBV19	TRBJ2-5	CASSIGTGSGPETQYF
.	TRBV6-1	TRBJ1-1	CASAATGNTEAFF
medium-sized	TRBV6-1	TRBJ2-1	CASIGTSGQAYNEQFF
medium-sized	TRBV6-6	TRBJ2-7	CASSPPIAGAEQYF
.	TRBV29-1	TRBJ2-1	CSVEGVPTSGRAGLSDEQFF
.	TRBV12-3/TRBV12-4	TRBJ2-7	CASSLLGAPPYEQYF
.	TRBV19	TRBJ2-7	CASSAGTAKYF
.	TRBV19	TRBJ1-5	CASNDRFYSNQPQHF
medium-sized	TRBV12-3/TRBV12-4	TRBJ1-1	CASRATQGGTEAFF
.	TRBV27	TRBJ2-1	CASRGLAGRDEQFF
medium-sized	TRBV29-1	TRBJ2-3	CSVPGGPDTQYF